These 8 T cell receptor beta chains originate from one sample sequenced in a study of CD8+CD57+ T cells in acquired aplastic anemia. It was genomic DNA that served as the template for profiling TCR beta VDJ and CDR3. TCRdb processed the reads anew with MiXCR; each CDR3 protein has one entry. The repertoire holds about 62,000 distinct CDR3 sequences, with around 55% as singletons. Sequences were obtained from sorted CD4+, CD8+, or CD8+CD57+ T cells (not recorded which) from PBMCs. Source of these receptors: a human donor in good health, serving as a control.

The CDR3 is CASSLEAGISYEQYF. The DNA for the CDR3 is TGCGCCAGCAGCTTGGAGGCAGGGATTTCCTACGAGCAGTACTTC. The chain links TRBV5-1 to TRBJ2-7; possible D gene TRBD1, 5 bases. Trimming cost V 0 bases and J 1 base, with 11 bases left between them. Germline CDR1 SGHRS, CDR2 YFSETQ. The CDR3 has 15 residues. The full variable domain, rest sourced from reference TRBV5-1 and TRBJ2-7, is KAGVTQTPRYLIKTRGQQVTLSCSPISGHRSVSWYQQTPGQGLQFLFEYFSETQRNKGNFPGRFSGRQFSNSRSEMNVSTLELGDSALYLCASSLEAGISYEQYFGPGTRLTVT.

At least ten counts were recorded for this clonotype. The rearrangement uses TRBV5-1 and TRBJ2-7; D possibly corresponds to TRBD1 (5 bases). V was shortened by 1 base and J by 4 bases, with 12 bases between the two germline ends. The CDR3 has 14 amino acids. Per the germline V gene, CDR1 is SGHRS and CDR2 is YFSETQ. The CDR3 reads CASSLQGSQYEQYF. In DNA, the CDR3 is TGCGCCAGCAGCTTGCAGGGCAGCCAATACGAGCAGTACTTC.

This clonotype was found many times. The chain couples TRBV29-1 to TRBJ1-1, with 9 bases fitting TRBD1. From germline, CDR1 is SQVTM and CDR2 ANQGSEA. The CDR3 runs to 13 residues. Trimming at V came to 6 bases and at J to 5 bases, leaving 7 bases not matched to a gene. The CDR3 spells CSVETGGETEAFF. The CDR3 DNA follows: TGCAGCGTAGAGACAGGGGGTGAGACTGAAGCTTTCTTT. The full variable domain, rest sourced from reference TRBV29-1 and TRBJ1-1, is SAVISQKPSRDICQRGTSLTIQCQVDSQVTMMFWYRQQPGQSLTLIATANQGSEATYESGFVIDKFPISRPNLTFSTLTVSNMSPEDSSIYLCSVETGGETEAFFGQGTRLTVV.

Ten or more counts support this clonotype. This chain joins TRBV29-1 and TRBJ1-2; 7 bases fit TRBD1. V shed 2 bases, J shed 4 bases, and the junction held 4 bases outside the gene matches. The CDR3 is made up of 13 amino acids. Germline V gene data show CDR1 as SQVTM and CDR2 as ANQGSEA. The CDR3 bases are TGCAGCGTTGAACCGCAGGGGGGCTATGGCTACACCTTC. This codes for CSVEPQGGYGYTF.

The chain is built from TRBV9 and TRBJ1-1; TRBD1 is a possible D gene (5 bases). V lost 4 bases, J lost 3 bases, and 16 bases lay in between. Germline V gene data show CDR1 as SGDLS and CDR2 as YYNGEE. The length of the CDR3 is 15 residues. This CDR3 is CASSRQTGGDTEAFF. CDR3 sequence (DNA): TGTGCCAGCAGCCGACAGACCGGGGGGGACACTGAAGCTTTCTTT.

The V gene is TRBV20-1, the J gene TRBJ2-7; D unresolved. V was clipped by 4 bases and J by 1 base, with 11 bases between them. Germline V gene lookup returns CDR1 DFQATT and CDR2 SNEGSKA (reference sequence). The CDR3 contains 13 residues. CDR3: CSAKPLESYEQYF. In nucleotides, the CDR3 is TGCAGTGCTAAACCTCTAGAGTCCTACGAGCAGTACTTC.

This clonotype has just one count. The CDR3 does not end in the conserved phenylalanine or tryptophan, so this is likely a read error. The chain has TRBV5-1 and TRBJ2-7; 10 bases map to TRBD1. Per the germline V gene, CDR1 is SGHRS and CDR2 is YFSETQ. This CDR3 region has 14 residues. The CDR3 DNA reads TGCGCCGGCAGCCCCGGGACAGGGGTGTACGAGCAGTACCTC. Translated: CAGSPGTGVYEQYL.

The chain is built from TRBV11-1 and TRBJ2-7, with TRBD2 matching 7 bases. CDR3 size: 19 residues. Per the germline V gene, CDR1 is SGHAT and CDR2 is FQDESV (reference sequence). V shed 6 bases and J 4 bases; nucleotides not matched to a gene: 24. As DNA, the CDR3 is TGTGCCAGCAGTCTAGCAACTAGCGTAGCCCCAGGACTAGAGTACGAGCAGTACTTC. Residues: CASSLATSVAPGLEYEQYF.